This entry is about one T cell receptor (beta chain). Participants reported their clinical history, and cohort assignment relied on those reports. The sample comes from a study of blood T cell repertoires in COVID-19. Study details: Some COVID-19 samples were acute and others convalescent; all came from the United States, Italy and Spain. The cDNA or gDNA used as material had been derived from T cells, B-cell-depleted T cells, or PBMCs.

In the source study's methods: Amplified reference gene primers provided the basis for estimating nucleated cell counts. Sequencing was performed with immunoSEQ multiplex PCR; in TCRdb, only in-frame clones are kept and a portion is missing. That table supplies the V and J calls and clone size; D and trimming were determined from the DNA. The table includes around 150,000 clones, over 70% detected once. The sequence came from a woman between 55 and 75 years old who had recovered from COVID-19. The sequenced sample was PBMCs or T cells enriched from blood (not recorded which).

The CDR3 region has the DNA TGCGCCAGCAGCCAAGATGCGGGTTTAAGCACAGATACGCAGTATTTT. Translating it yields CASSQDAGLSTDTQYF. The chain is built from TRBV4-1 and TRBJ2-3; D might be TRBD2 (5 bases). From germline, CDR1 is MGHRA and CDR2 YSYEKL. V shed 0 bases and J shed 0 bases, with 10 bases lying between them. This CDR3 contains 16 residues.